This T cell receptor beta chain was sequenced for a study of tumor-infiltrating lymphocytes in primary liver carcinoma (dated by TCRdb to the late 2010s). For the study in its entirety: The five patients, three men and two women aged 30 to 69 years, had hepatocellular carcinoma (four) or combined HCC and intrahepatic cholangiocarcinoma (one). The tumors of the five patients were staged as T1-T3 N0M0, with maximum diameters ranging from 4.2 to 10 cm. Each sample produced roughly 3.65 to 7.5 million productive TCRbeta reads, and read depth showed no significant difference between tissue types. For each liver tumor, the study sampled five regions along with adjacent normal tissue and blood, and applied TCRbeta repertoire sequencing, expression microarrays and whole-exome sequencing. TCRbeta repertoire sequencing covered 35 specimens from 5 patients: around 25 tumor regions, 5 adjacent noncancerous liver tissues and 5 peripheral blood samples. The roughly 24 tumor region samples were profiled with Agilent mRNA microarrays so that TCRbeta repertoire diversity could be related to the local molecular phenotype. Repertoires from technical replicates were highly reproducible, with mean shared-clone rates about 0.91 and correlation coefficients above 0.95.

On the study overall, not on this receptor specifically: Pairs of tumor regions showed greater repertoire overlap (mean roughly 36%) than tumor-adjacent pairs (approximately 17%) or tumor-blood pairs (approximately 14%), which is consistent with antigen-driven expansion. With just 4 or 5 patients in the study, the authors point out that the findings should be validated in a larger study. Only the TCR beta chain was sequenced, so true repertoire diversity is likely underestimated because unpaired alpha chains were not captured. Only about 7-24% of top clones were present in all five regions of a tumor, suggesting spatial heterogeneity of tumor-infiltrating T cells. The top 250 clones made up a significantly larger repertoire fraction in tumors than in blood (p = 0.039). Since the samples were bulk and unsorted, there was no way to compare CD4+ and CD8+ T cell repertoires.

Using a constant-region primer and ProtoScript II reverse transcriptase, TCRbeta-specific cDNA was reverse-transcribed from roughly 460 ng total RNA. Construction of the TCRbeta libraries relied on three nested rounds of multiplex PCR, following a slightly modified ARM-PCR procedure. Each of the first two PCR rounds ran for about 9 cycles and used multiplex TRBV1-TRBV30 forward primers together with a Cbeta reverse primer. A final 25-cycle PCR with Deep VentR polymerase added sample barcodes and Illumina adapters. Before sequencing, amplicons of 200-500 bp were purified from gel using a QIAquick gel extraction kit. An Illumina HiSeq 2500 was used to sequence the TCRbeta amplicons, generating 250-bp paired-end reads. As for the authors' bioinformatics: Reads were quality-trimmed with Trimmomatic v0.33, and paired reads were merged with FLASH v1.2.11 to recover full CDR3 sequences. V, D and J germline segments were assigned to the rearranged TCRbeta sequences by MiGEC v1.2.1b. Clonotype statistics, along with Shannon-Wiener diversity indices, were calculated using VDJtools v1.0.0. To reduce sampling bias, subsequent analyses other than the diversity analysis used only the 250 most abundant clonotypes in each sample. TCRdb reworked the public reads: Q25 trimming with fastp, MiXCR clone assembly, productive beta chains retained. Under each unique CDR3 protein, matching rows form one entry showing the most common genes and DNA. These V and J calls rely on TCRdb rather than the paper's analysis. For this sample there are around 70,000 distinct CDR3 sequences; nearly 70% appear just once. The leading ten clones occupy 28% of the sample.

Its CDR3 holds 15 amino acids, cysteine through phenylalanine. Only the CDR3 DNA is retained, 45 bases long and in frame from the first base. In the germline V gene, CDR1 corresponds to SGHNT and CDR2 to YENEEA. The trim is 1 base for V and 5 bases for J, with a gap of 11 bases between the germline ends. Total RNA and DNA were co-extracted from about 19-30 mg of bulk tissue with the AllPrep DNA/RNA mini kit, without cell sorting. Surgical resection was performed in China between late 2015 and 2016 on about 5 patients with histopathologically diagnosed primary liver carcinoma. At the time of sampling, the patients were treatment-naive and had chronic HBV infection. Five spatially separated regions were sampled per tumor: superior, inferior, left-lateral and right-lateral poles, plus the tumor centre. Histology showed that every tumor sample contained more than 80% viable tumor cells. Pieces of fresh tumor and adjacent tissue were cut in half, with one half kept in RNAlater at -80 degrees C and the other half sent for histology.

This clonotype was recorded at least ten times. What this receptor recognizes is not known. Base qualities were left out, and no much larger clone turns up one base away. In this chain, TRBV11-3 is recombined with TRBJ2-2; no D gene can be assigned with confidence. The source is a man aged 40-55 years with primary liver carcinoma and hepatitis B virus infection. The sample taken for sequencing was liver tumor tissue from sampling region 4. Sample cell subset or site, as interpreted from the label and publication: tumor region T4, right-lateral pole. The DNA sequence reads TGTGCCAGCAGCTTAGTGGGCCCTGGGACCGGGGAGCTGTTTTTT. Its amino acids are CASSLVGPGTGELFF. Beyond the CDR3, the reference TRBV11-3 and TRBJ2-2 genes provide the residues; the full variable domain reads: EAGVVQSPRYKIIEKKQPVAFWCNPISGHNTLYWYLQNLGQGPELLIRYENEEAVDDSQLPKDRFSAERLKGVDSTLKIQPAELGDSAVYLCASSLVGPGTGELFFGEGSRLTVL.